The source of this T cell receptor beta chain is a study of cytomegalovirus exposure and HLA in healthy donors. Broader study findings: Analysis was carried out at a later point, and it linked a missense DCLRE1C variant to TCR beta V- and J-gene trimming. In an earlier analysis, most TCR beta V segments were productive about 87% or about 30% of the time. Highly shared sequence variants in one cluster were likely a sequencing artifact.

It was with 60 Vbeta and 13 Jbeta primers that the PCR ran. Sequenced by immunoSEQ multiplex PCR; TCRdb stores in-frame clones only, minus some. Of 170,000 or so clones in the sample, about 86% were seen once. For this clone: Its matching antigen is unknown.

Germline V gene lookup returns CDR1 SNHLY and CDR2 FYNNEI. V trimming: 8 bases; J trimming: 2 bases; junction bases outside the gene matches: 7. CDR3 length: 15 residues. The receptor was derived from a woman younger than 45 in good health and CMV-seronegative. The sample taken for sequencing was PBMCs. The chain uses TRBV2 and TRBJ2-2, with 8 bases matching TRBD1. The CDR3 nucleotides are TGTGCCAGCCAGGCGACAGGGGATAACACCGGGGAGCTGTTTTTT. Its translation is CASQATGDNTGELFF.